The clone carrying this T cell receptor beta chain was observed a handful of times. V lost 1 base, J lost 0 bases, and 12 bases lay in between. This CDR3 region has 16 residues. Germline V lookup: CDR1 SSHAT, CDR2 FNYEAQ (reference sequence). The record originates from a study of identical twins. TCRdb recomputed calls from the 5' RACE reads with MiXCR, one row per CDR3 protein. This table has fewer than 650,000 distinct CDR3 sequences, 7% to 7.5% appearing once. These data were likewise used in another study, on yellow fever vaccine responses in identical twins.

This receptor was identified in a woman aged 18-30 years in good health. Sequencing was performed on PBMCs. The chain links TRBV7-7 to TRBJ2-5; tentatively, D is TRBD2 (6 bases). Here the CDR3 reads CASSLGSSEYQETQYF. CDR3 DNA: TGTGCCAGCAGCTTAGGGTCTAGCGAGTACCAAGAGACCCAGTACTTC.